Shown below are 26 T cell receptor beta chains from a single sample sequenced in a study of blood T cell repertoires in COVID-19. Only in-frame clones appear in the TCRdb table, and some are missing; sequencing was by immunoSEQ multiplex PCR. The sample holds 210,000 or so clones, around 85% seen once. Source material: peripheral blood. These receptors originate from a woman in her forties or fifties with acute or convalescent COVID-19.

V usage is TRBV2 and J usage is TRBJ1-3, with a possible D match to TRBD1 (6 bases). Trimming removed 3 bases at V and 3 bases at J, with 15 bases between. Germline CDR1 reads SNHLY; CDR2 reads FYNNEI. The CDR3 runs 16 residues. The CDR3 nucleotides read TGTGCCAGCAGTGATCCAACAGGGTTAAGTGGAAACACCATATATTTT. As protein: CASSDPTGLSGNTIYF. Using reference TRBV2 and TRBJ1-3 for the parts outside the CDR3, the full variable domain is EPEVTQTPSHQVTQMGQEVILRCVPISNHLYFYWYRQILGQKVEFLVSFYNNEISEKSEIFDDQFSVERPDGSNFTLKIRSTKLEDSAMYFCASSDPTGLSGNTIYFGEGSWLTVV.

Only one count was recorded for this clone. J is TRBJ1-2 and V is TRBV2; D is undetermined. Germline-derived CDR1 and CDR2 are SNHLY and FYNNEI. V lost 6 bases and J lost 13, with 21 bases in between. The CDR3 covers 13 residues. The DNA of the CDR3 is TGTGCCAGCAGCGGAGGCCGTGAGAGCCCCGTCACCTTC. Translating it yields CASSGGRESPVTF.

V and J are TRBV18 and TRBJ2-3, with 9 bases fitting TRBD1. Germline CDR1 reads KGHSH; CDR2 reads LQKENI. The V and J ends lost 6 bases and 5 bases, in that order; junction bases with no gene match: 9. This CDR3 has 15 amino acids. The CDR3 sequence is CASSPGQGLGDTQYF. CDR3 DNA: TGTGCCAGCTCCCCGGGACAGGGATTAGGAGATACGCAGTATTTT.

The chain employs TRBV9 and TRBJ1-2, with 11 positions matching TRBD1. The germline gives CDR1 SGDLS, CDR2 YYNGEE. The CDR3 loop spans 16 amino acids. The trim removed 3 bases at V and 7 bases at J, leaving 11 bases unmatched. This chain's CDR3 is CASSGKLTGQGGGYTF. The CDR3 DNA reads as TGTGCCAGCAGCGGGAAACTGACGGGACAGGGGGGTGGCTACACCTTC.

The rearrangement links TRBV6-2 or TRBV6-3 to TRBJ2-5; a weak D match, TRBD2 (7 bases). V lost 6 bases and J 4 bases, leaving 18 bases between the germline ends. CDR1 is MNHEY, CDR2 SVGEGT, per germline. The CDR3 has 15 residues. In DNA, the CDR3 is TGTGCCAGCAGCTCAACGGGGGGCGCGGGAGAGACCCAGTACTTC. Translating it yields CASSSTGGAGETQYF.

V is TRBV15 and J is TRBJ1-1; 10 positions match TRBD1. V lost 3 bases, J lost 1 base, and 2 bases stayed unmatched. CDR1 is LNHNV and CDR2 is YYDKDF in the germline V gene (reference sequence). The CDR3 runs to 15 residues. CDR3 in DNA: TGTGCCACCAGCAGGGGGACAGGGGCGAACACTGAAGCTTTCTTT. Translating gives CATSRGTGANTEAFF.

The chain's CDR3 is CASSPDRAGQPQHF. CDR3 in DNA: TGCGCCAGCAGCCCTGACAGGGCGGGACAGCCCCAGCATTTT. The rearrangement links TRBV5-1 to TRBJ1-5; 7 nucleotides align to TRBD1. The V gene's germline CDR1 is SGHRS and CDR2 YFSETQ. This CDR3 is 14 amino acids long. J was trimmed by 7 bases and V by 4 bases; bases with no gene match: 8.

The V call is TRBV4-1, the J call TRBJ1-3; no reliable D call. CDR3 length: 15 residues. Germline-derived CDR1 and CDR2 are MGHRA and YSYEKL. V was pared by 1 base and J by 2 bases, with 9 bases between. The CDR3 DNA reads as TGCGCCAGCAGCCAAGTCGGTGTTCCTGGAAACACCATATATTTT. Amino acid sequence: CASSQVGVPGNTIYF.

This clone turned up a few times. The rearrangement uses TRBV18 and TRBJ1-6; 9 nucleotides match TRBD1. V was clipped by 2 bases and J by 5 bases; unmatched bases: 4. Germline V gene data show CDR1 as KGHSH and CDR2 as LQKENI. CDR3 size: 16 residues. CDR3 protein: CASSPGTGWDNSPLHF. CDR3 DNA sequence: TGTGCCAGCTCACCAGGGACAGGGTGGGATAATTCACCCCTCCACTTT.

This rearrangement joins TRBV4-3 to TRBJ2-5; 11 nucleotides align to TRBD2. The CDR3 consists of 18 residues. CDR1 and CDR2 (germline): LGHNA, YSLEER. J gave up 5 bases and V 0 bases, and 11 bases lay outside the gene matches. The CDR3 bases are TGCGCCAGCAGCCAAGAGTGGGGGAGACTAGCGGGGATCGAGACCCAGTACTTC. Protein: CASSQEWGRLAGIETQYF.

In its sample, this clone was seen a few times. The CDR3 sequence: CASSYSGGRGTEAFF. The CDR3 coding sequence is TGTGCCAGCAGTTACTCCGGGGGGCGCGGCACTGAAGCTTTCTTT. The chain has TRBV6-2 or TRBV6-3 and TRBJ1-1; D possibly corresponds to TRBD1 (6 bases). Germline V gene lookup returns CDR1 MNHEY and CDR2 SVGEGT. The CDR3 sequence is 15 residues long. Between the trimmed V and J ends, which lost 0 bases and 4 bases, there was a span of 12 bases.

This clone was recorded once. This chain links TRBV11-3 with TRBJ1-2; maybe TRBD1 (5 bases). This CDR3 has 13 residues. The V end lost 0 bases, the J end lost 6 bases, and 8 bases lay between the germline ends. Germline V gene sequence: CDR1 SGHNT, CDR2 YENEEA. CDR3 residues: CASSLDLGDGYTF. CDR3 nucleotide sequence: TGTGCCAGCAGCTTAGACTTAGGGGATGGCTACACCTTC.

The V call is TRBV10-3, the J call TRBJ2-5; 9 nucleotides match TRBD2. V gave up 5 bases and J gave up 2 bases; unmatched junction bases: 3. Germline-derived CDR1 and CDR2 are ENHRY and SYGVKD. This CDR3 region has 14 residues. CDR3 in amino acids: CAISSGLAQETQYF. The CDR3 region has the DNA TGTGCCATCAGTTCGGGACTAGCACAAGAGACCCAGTACTTC.

The genes are TRBV7-2 and TRBJ2-3, with 13 bases aligning to TRBD2. The CDR3 runs to 16 residues. The J segment lost 4 bases and the V segment lost 5 bases, leaving 6 bases of the junction unmatched. Germline-derived CDR1 and CDR2 are SGHTA and FQGNSA. The CDR3 here is CASSKGLAGVADTQYF. The DNA of the CDR3 is TGTGCCAGCAGCAAAGGACTAGCGGGAGTGGCAGATACGCAGTATTTT. Combining the CDR3 with reference TRBV7-2 and TRBJ2-3 gives the whole variable domain GAGVSQSPSNKVTEKGKDVELRCDPISGHTALYWYRQSLGQGLEFLIYFQGNSAPDKSGLPSDRFSAERTGGSVSTLTIQRTQQEDSAVYLCASSKGLAGVADTQYFGPGTRLTVL.

The genes are TRBV7-9 and TRBJ2-2, with D possibly TRBD1 on 5 matching bases. The CDR3 length is 15 residues. Germline-derived CDR1 and CDR2 are SEHNR and FQNEAQ (reference sequence). Trimming shortened V by 1 base and J by 4 bases, and 10 bases separated the two germline ends. The chain's CDR3 is CASSLVGRRTGELFF. The CDR3 DNA follows: TGTGCCAGCAGCTTAGTGGGGCGTCGCACCGGGGAGCTGTTTTTT.

This chain links TRBV5-1 with TRBJ2-3; no definite D call. V lost 3 bases, J lost 0 bases, and 8 bases lay in between. The CDR3 has 14 amino acids. Per the germline V gene, CDR1 is SGHRS and CDR2 is YFSETQ. The CDR3 here is CASSWATSTDTQYF. The CDR3 region has the DNA TGCGCCAGCAGCTGGGCCACCAGCACAGATACGCAGTATTTT. Combining the CDR3 with reference TRBV5-1 and TRBJ2-3 gives the whole variable domain KAGVTQTPRYLIKTRGQQVTLSCSPISGHRSVSWYQQTPGQGLQFLFEYFSETQRNKGNFPGRFSGRQFSNSRSEMNVSTLELGDSALYLCASSWATSTDTQYFGPGTRLTVL.

In this sample, this clone turned up a few times. The chain joins TRBV6-2 or TRBV6-3 to TRBJ1-5; the D gene is possibly TRBD1 (6 bases). Per the germline V gene, CDR1 is MNHEY and CDR2 is SVGEGT. The CDR3 is 14 residues long. Trimming removed 5 bases from V and 0 bases from J, with 8 bases in between. CDR3 nucleotides: TGTGCCAGCAGTCTGGACAGTAGCAATCAGCCCCAGCATTTT. It yields the protein CASSLDSSNQPQHF.

The chain recombines TRBV5-1 with TRBJ2-1, with a weak D call TRBD2 (6 bases). The CDR3 is made up of 19 amino acids. V was shortened by 3 bases and J by 1 base, with 23 bases between the two germline ends. CDR1 and CDR2 from the germline V gene are SGHRS and YFSETQ. The CDR3 nucleotides read TGCGCCAGCAGCTGGACGACTAGATCTCCAGGTTGGTCCTACAATGAGCAGTTCTTC. Amino acid sequence: CASSWTTRSPGWSYNEQFF.

The CDR3 loop is CATSDPSSGAGNTIYF. Written as DNA, the CDR3 is TGTGCCACCAGTGACCCGTCGTCAGGGGCTGGAAACACCATATATTTT. This chain connects TRBV24-1 to TRBJ1-3, with D maybe TRBD1 (6 bases). The V gene lost 4 bases and the J gene lost 2 bases, with 14 bases spanning the gap. Germline V gene sequence: CDR1 KGHDR, CDR2 SFDVKD. This CDR3 region has 16 residues.

The gene calls are TRBV4-2 and TRBJ2-7; 8 positions match TRBD1. J was trimmed by 3 bases and V by 5 bases; bases with no gene match: 9. The CDR3 runs 15 residues. CDR1 and CDR2 (germline): LGHNA, YNFKEQ. Written as DNA, the CDR3 is TGTGCCAGCAGCTCGGGACAGGCCGTGTTCTACGAGCAGTACTTC. It yields the protein CASSSGQAVFYEQYF.

The gene calls are TRBV19 and TRBJ2-2; D remains ambiguous. V shed 6 bases and J shed 2 bases, with 10 bases lying between them. Germline V gene data show CDR1 as LNHDA and CDR2 as SQIVND (reference sequence). The CDR3 sequence is 14 residues long. The chain's CDR3 is CASREPLNTGELFF. Here the CDR3 DNA reads TGTGCCAGTAGGGAGCCGTTAAACACCGGGGAGCTGTTTTTT.

This rearrangement joins TRBV30 to TRBJ1-3, with D perhaps matching TRBD1 (5 bases). The V end lost 0 bases, the J end lost 2 bases, and 8 bases lay between the germline ends. This CDR3 has 14 amino acids. The germline CDR1 and CDR2 sequences are GTSNPN and SVGIG (reference sequence). CDR3 DNA sequence: TGTGCCTGGAGTGTTCCAGGGACTGGAAACACCATATATTTT. Translated, it gives CAWSVPGTGNTIYF. The complete variable domain, with remaining parts taken from reference TRBV30 and TRBJ1-3, reads SQTIHQWPATLVQPVGSPLSLECTVEGTSNPNLYWYRQAAGRGLQLLFYSVGIGQISSEVPQNLSASRPQDRQFILSSKKLLLSDSGFYLCAWSVPGTGNTIYFGEGSWLTVV.

The J gene is TRBJ1-2, the V gene TRBV24-1, with 7 nucleotides matching TRBD1. CDR3 length equals 13 residues. V gave up 7 bases and J gave up 8 bases; unmatched junction bases: 9. Germline-derived CDR1 and CDR2 are KGHDR and SFDVKD. The CDR3 reads CATSPEGARGYTF. The CDR3 DNA follows: TGTGCCACCAGCCCGGAGGGGGCGCGGGGCTACACCTTC.

The chain links TRBV7-9 to TRBJ1-2; a weak D match, TRBD1 (5 bases). Germline values: CDR1 SEHNR, CDR2 FQNEAQ (reference sequence). V lost 6 bases and J lost 8, with 16 bases in between. CDR3 length: 13 amino acids. CDR3 amino acids: CASSRQGSGGYTF. The CDR3 nucleotides are TGTGCCAGCAGTCGTCAGGGATCAGGAGGCTACACCTTC.

The genes are TRBV5-6 and TRBJ1-5; TRBD1 is a possible D gene (6 bases). V was clipped by 1 base and J by 2 bases, with 16 bases between them. The CDR3 has 17 residues. Germline V lookup: CDR1 SGHDT, CDR2 YYEEEE. The CDR3 coding sequence is TGTGCCAGCAGCTTGAGGAGGCAGGGGAAGGGCAATCAGCCCCAGCATTTT. Amino acids: CASSLRRQGKGNQPQHF.

The chain has TRBV4-1 and TRBJ2-7, with 8 bases identical to TRBD1. Germline assignment: CDR1 MGHRA and CDR2 YSYEKL. The CDR3 length is 14 residues. V gave up 1 base and J gave up 4 bases; unmatched junction bases: 3. CDR3 sequence (DNA): TGCGCCAGCAGCCAAGCAGGGGGCGATTACGAGCAGTACTTC. This gives the protein CASSQAGGDYEQYF.